Listed below are T cell receptor beta chains from one sample, sequenced in a study of blood T cells in healthy people across ages. Using its own MiXCR run on the 5' RACE reads, TCRdb lists one record per CDR3 protein. This sample has 1,300,000 or so distinct CDR3 sequences; around 59% occur once, and the top ten carry more than 6%. Material: blood. Receptor source: a man aged 18 to 35 in good health. Both conserved end residues are trimmed from each CDR3. Expanded clones get a size class; other rows say once, few or many, or leave the size out.

j_call clone_size v_call cdr3_aa
TRBJ2-7 NA TRBV30 AWRPPRTSETYEQY
TRBJ1-2 NA TRBV4-3 ASSQQGWDYGYT
NA NA TRBV5-1 ASSLGQEETQF
TRBJ2-5 NA TRBV6-5 ASSYAGTSETQY
TRBJ1-4 NA TRBV24-1 ATSDSGTSEWNNEKLF
TRBJ2-7 NA TRBV2 ATETMRNRDYEQY
TRBJ1-2 few TRBV6-6 ASSLGGEDGYT
TRBJ2-5 NA TRBV6-5 ASSYRGLEETQY
TRBJ2-1 many TRBV27 ASSLLAGSYNEQF
TRBJ2-5 NA TRBV12-3/TRBV12-4 ASSLQGKETQY
TRBJ2-5 NA TRBV3-1 ASSQGTVRAQETQY
TRBJ1-1 NA TRBV10-3 AISRTGMGEAF
TRBJ2-3 NA TRBV12-3/TRBV12-4 ASSLRTSGIRGTETQY
TRBJ2-7 NA TRBV21-1 ASSKKGNLAGVYEQY
TRBJ2-1 few TRBV12-3/TRBV12-4 ASIRGSSYNEQF
TRBJ2-2 NA TRBV27 ASSLRGVGGGRELF
TRBJ1-4 few TRBV5-1 ASSSDREEKLF
TRBJ2-1 few TRBV6-4 ASSDSTGGYNEQF
TRBJ2-7 NA TRBV7-6 ASSRESMWGLAKTYEQY
TRBJ2-6 NA TRBV5-1 GSSYGRASGGYSGANVLT